This T cell receptor beta chain was observed in a study of T cells in Graves' hyperthyroidism and ophthalmopathy. Regarding the study as a whole: Most expanded thyroid clonotypes above 0.001 recurred in blood. Ophthalmopathy was distinguished from stable hyperthyroidism by 13 V-J signatures.

Germline V gene sequence: CDR1 SGHVS, CDR2 FNYEAQ. This CDR3 is 14 amino acids long. V lost 4 bases, J lost 4 bases, and 13 bases lay in between. With respect to this clonotype: Its antigen is unknown.

Researchers amplified the TCR beta CDR3 regions from RNA transcripts. HTBI primers were the set used in a first-round RT-PCR of the TCR CDR3. TCRdb re-analysed the multiplex PCR reads in MiXCR, keeping a single row per CDR3 protein. The table shows hundreds of thousands of distinct CDR3 sequences, with less than 45% occurring only once. The sequenced sample consisted of peripheral blood or thyroid tissue (not recorded which). The TCR sequence derives from an adult man with Graves' disease, either hyperthyroidism or ophthalmopathy (not recorded which). The J gene is TRBJ2-5, the V gene TRBV7-6, with D perhaps matching TRBD1 or TRBD2 (5 bases each). The CDR3 bases are TGTGCCAGCAGCTCCCGGGGCCTGTCAGAGACCCAGTACTTC. Protein product: CASSSRGLSETQYF.